Listed below are T cell receptor beta chains from one sample, sequenced in a study of T cells in Graves' hyperthyroidism and ophthalmopathy. TCRdb redid the calling of the multiplex PCR reads with MiXCR, one entry per CDR3 protein. The sample lists around 99,000 distinct CDR3 sequences, 16% occurring once. Specimen: blood. The receptors were gathered from a woman between 45 and 60 years old with Graves' hyperthyroidism. The CDR3 runs from the conserved cysteine through the conserved F or W. D genes are given only for firm matches. Size tells how often a clone was seen (once, few, many) or the class of an expanded clone, and some rows leave it out.

size	V	J	D	CDR3	DNA
many	TRBV12-3/TRBV12-4	TRBJ2-3	TRBD1	CASSLKQGAPDTQYF	TGTGCCAGCAGTTTAAAACAGGGGGCCCCAGATACGCAGTATTTT
.	TRBV7-2	TRBJ2-5	TRBD1	CASSSGQQKTQYF	TGTGCCAGCAGCTCGGGACAGCAAAAGACCCAGTACTTC
.	TRBV11-2	TRBJ2-3	TRBD1	CASSIGQATDTQYF	TGTGCCAGCAGCATTGGACAGGCCACAGATACGCAGTATTTT
many	TRBV28	TRBJ1-6	.	CASNLGQYRSPLHF	TGTGCCAGCAACCTAGGACAGTACAGATCACCCCTCCACTTT
many	TRBV28	TRBJ1-5	TRBD1	CASRMTGGTQPQHF	TGTGCCAGCAGAATGACAGGGGGCACTCAGCCCCAGCATTTT
many	TRBV18	TRBJ1-3	.	CASSPVGSGNTIYF	TGTGCCAGCTCTCCCGTGGGCTCTGGAAACACCATATATTTT
many	TRBV10-3	TRBJ2-5	TRBD1	CAISRDREGETQYF	TGTGCCATCAGTCGGGACAGGGAAGGAGAGACCCAGTACTTC
many	TRBV30	TRBJ2-4	.	CAWGRDGMNIQYF	TGTGCCTGGGGCAGGGACGGTATGAACATTCAGTACTTC
.	TRBV28	TRBJ2-1	TRBD2	CASKWGGKYNEQFF	TGTGCCAGCAAATGGGGAGGGAAATACAATGAGCAGTTCTTC
many	TRBV5-6	TRBJ2-1	.	CASSGRLPTSYNEQFF	TGTGCCAGCAGTGGGCGGCTCCCGACCTCCTACAATGAGCAGTTCTTC
many	TRBV7-3	TRBJ2-1	.	CASSAGLWNEQFF	TGTGCCAGCAGCGCTGGACTATGGAATGAGCAGTTCTTC
many	TRBV28	TRBJ1-6	.	CASTSGDSPLHF	TGTGCCAGCACCAGCGGGGATTCACCCCTCCACTTT
many	TRBV5-5	TRBJ1-5	TRBD1	CASSPGTVLSNQPQHF	TGTGCCAGCAGCCCCGGGACAGTGCTTAGCAATCAGCCCCAGCATTTT
many	TRBV6-1	TRBJ1-3	TRBD1	CASSRQDRDAIYF	TGTGCCAGCAGTCGACAGGACAGGGACGCCATATATTTT
many	TRBV20-1	TRBJ1-3	.	CSAEGRNSGNTIYF	TGCAGTGCAGAGGGACGGAACTCTGGAAACACCATATATTTT
many	TRBV18	TRBJ2-1	.	CASSPSGGANEQFF	TGTGCCAGCTCACCTTCAGGGGGGGCGAATGAGCAGTTCTTC
many	TRBV5-6	TRBJ2-6	.	CASSLPGPLSVLTF	TGTGCCAGCAGCCTCCCGGGACCTTTATCCGTCCTGACTTTC
few	TRBV6-4	TRBJ1-3	.	CASSETGTSGSFQYF	TGTGCCAGCAGTGAGACCGGGACTAGCGGGAGCTTCCAATATTTT
many	TRBV6-4	TRBJ1-5	.	CASSDGKGKQPQHF	TGTGCCAGCAGTGACGGCAAGGGGAAGCAGCCCCAGCATTTT
.	TRBV12-3/TRBV12-4	TRBJ1-2	.	CASSKGVGYTF	TGTGCCAGCAGTAAAGGTGTCGGCTACACCTTC
many	TRBV20-1	TRBJ2-2	TRBD1	CSARVRDRADTGELFF	TGCAGTGCTAGAGTACGGGACAGGGCCGACACCGGGGAGCTGTTTTTT
many	TRBV24-1	TRBJ2-1	.	CATSESGSGEQFF	TGTGCCACCAGTGAGTCAGGGTCGGGTGAGCAGTTCTTC
many	TRBV20-1	TRBJ1-2	.	CSARDKRPPTNYGYTF	TGCAGTGCTAGAGATAAACGGCCCCCTACTAACTATGGCTACACCTTC
.	TRBV3-1	TRBJ2-1	TRBD2	CASSQASGGRDYSSYNEQFF	TGTGCCAGCTCCCAAGCTTCGGGAGGGCGGGATTACAGCTCCTACAATGAGCAGTTCTTC
many	TRBV27	TRBJ2-7	.	CASSPGTSPYEQYF	TGTGCCAGCAGTCCGGGGACTTCACCCTACGAGCAGTACTTC
many	TRBV12-3/TRBV12-4	TRBJ1-1	.	CASRLTGNTEAFF	TGTGCCAGCAGGCTGACAGGGAACACTGAAGCTTTCTTT
many	TRBV11-2	TRBJ1-2	.	CASSIDRNYGYTF	TGTGCCAGCAGTATAGACAGGAACTATGGCTACACCTTC
.	TRBV11-2	TRBJ2-2	.	CASSSRTPNTGELFF	TGTGCCAGCAGCTCCCGTACTCCAAACACCGGGGAGCTGTTTTTT
many	TRBV5-1	TRBJ2-6	.	CASSPGMSSGANVLTF	TGCGCCAGCAGCCCCGGGATGAGCTCTGGGGCCAACGTCCTGACTTTC
many	TRBV3-1	TRBJ1-2	TRBD1	CASSQGQGAYGYTF	TGTGCCAGCAGCCAGGGACAGGGGGCCTATGGCTACACCTTC
many	TRBV5-4	TRBJ2-7	.	CASSLQVRDYEQYF	TGTGCCAGCAGCTTACAAGTAAGGGACTACGAGCAGTACTTC
few	TRBV9	TRBJ2-2	.	CASSVATGIGELFF	TGTGCCAGCAGCGTAGCTACAGGGATCGGGGAGCTGTTTTTT
many	TRBV29-1	TRBJ2-1	.	CSVESRDPQVFNEQFF	TGCAGCGTTGAGAGCCGGGACCCCCAAGTATTCAATGAGCAGTTCTTC
many	TRBV28	TRBJ2-3	TRBD2	CASIIAGGNGDTQYF	TGTGCCAGCATCATAGCGGGAGGGAACGGAGATACGCAGTATTTT
.	TRBV14	TRBJ1-1	.	CASSPGWGNEIVF	TGTGCCAGCAGCCCAGGTTGGGGAAACGAAATCGTCTTT
many	TRBV5-6	TRBJ1-2	.	CASSFFPASDLNYGYTF	TGTGCCAGCAGCTTCTTTCCCGCCAGCGACCTTAACTATGGCTACACCTTC
many	TRBV5-6	TRBJ1-2	.	CASSLDSGTGYTF	TGTGCCAGCAGCTTGGATTCAGGGACTGGCTACACCTTC
many	TRBV7-3	TRBJ2-2	TRBD2	CASSLGRGAGELFF	TGTGCCAGCAGCCTCGGGAGGGGCGCCGGGGAGCTGTTTTTT
many	TRBV2	TRBJ2-2	.	CASRAGTTNTGELFF	TGTGCCAGCAGAGCCGGGACAACAAACACCGGGGAGCTGTTTTTT
many	TRBV5-1	TRBJ2-7	TRBD1	CASMPGTGHYEQYF	TGCGCCAGCATGCCCGGGACAGGACACTACGAGCAGTACTTC
.	TRBV28	TRBJ2-3	.	CASSSPQGVGTDTQYF	TGTGCCAGCAGTTCCCCTCAGGGAGTGGGCACAGATACGCAGTATTTT
many	TRBV7-9	TRBJ1-6	.	CASSFGTGFNSPLHF	TGTGCCAGCAGCTTTGGAACAGGATTCAATTCACCCCTCCACTTT
.	TRBV29-1	TRBJ2-1	TRBD2	CSVCLIGTSGPGQFF	TGCAGCGTCTGTTTGATCGGGACTAGCGGTCCGGGGCAGTTCTTC
.	TRBV7-9	TRBJ2-2	TRBD2	CASPTGTINTGELFF	TGTGCCAGCCCAACCGGGACTATTAACACCGGGGAGCTGTTTTTT
.	TRBV10-3	TRBJ1-1	TRBD1	CAISDGQGGTEAFF	TGTGCCATCAGTGACGGACAGGGAGGGACTGAAGCTTTCTTT
.	TRBV5-1	TRBJ2-7	.	CASSLEGDSYEQYF	TGTGCCAGCAGCTTGGAAGGCGACTCCTACGAGCAGTACTTC
few	TRBV29-1	TRBJ2-2	.	CSVEEGGFTGELFF	TGCAGCGTTGAAGAGGGGGGATTCACCGGGGAGCTGTTTTTT
many	TRBV11-2	TRBJ1-2	.	CASSLGGALGGYTF	TGTGCCAGCAGCTTAGGAGGGGCACTTGGGGGCTACACCTTC
many	TRBV5-5	TRBJ2-5	TRBD1	CASSLLGQEETQYF	TGTGCCAGCAGCTTGTTAGGACAGGAAGAGACCCAGTACTTC